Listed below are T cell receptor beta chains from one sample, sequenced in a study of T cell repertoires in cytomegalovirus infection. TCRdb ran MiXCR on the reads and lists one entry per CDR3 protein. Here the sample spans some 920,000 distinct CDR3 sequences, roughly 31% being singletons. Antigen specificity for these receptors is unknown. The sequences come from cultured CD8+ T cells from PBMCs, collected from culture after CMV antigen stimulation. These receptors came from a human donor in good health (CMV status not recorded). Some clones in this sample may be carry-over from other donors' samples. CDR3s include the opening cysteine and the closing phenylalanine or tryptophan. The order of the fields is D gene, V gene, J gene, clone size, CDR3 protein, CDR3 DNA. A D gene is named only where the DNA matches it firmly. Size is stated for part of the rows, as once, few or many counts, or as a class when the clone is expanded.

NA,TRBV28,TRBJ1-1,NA,CASSLLGVEDTEAFF,TGTGCCAGCAGTTTACTAGGGGTGGAAGACACTGAAGCTTTCTTT
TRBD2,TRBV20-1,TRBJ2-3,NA,CSAILAGATDTQYF,TGCAGTGCTATCCTAGCGGGGGCCACAGATACGCAGTATTTT
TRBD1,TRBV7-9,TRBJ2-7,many,CASSLPQGSRNEQYF,TGTGCCAGCAGCTTACCACAGGGGTCGAGAAACGAGCAGTACTTC
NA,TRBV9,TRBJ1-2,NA,CASSLRKGGYTF,TGTGCCAGCAGCTTACGCAAGGGAGGCTACACCTTC
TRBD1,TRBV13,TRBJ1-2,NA,CASSGSGGYGYTF,TGTGCCAGCAGCGGTTCAGGGGGCTATGGCTACACCTTC
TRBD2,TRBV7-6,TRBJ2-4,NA,CASSYRDRGGDIQYF,TGTGCCAGCAGCTATAGAGATCGGGGGGGGGACATTCAGTACTTC
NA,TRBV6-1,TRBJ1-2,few,CASSEIRDPYGYTF,TGTGCCAGCAGTGAAATCCGGGACCCCTATGGCTACACCTTC
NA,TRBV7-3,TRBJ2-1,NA,CASSAFTGGHNEQFF,TGTGCCAGCAGCGCCTTTACGGGGGGCCACAATGAGCAGTTCTTC
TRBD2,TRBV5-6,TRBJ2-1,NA,CASSSLGTSSGGAYEQFF,TGTGCCAGCAGCAGCTTGGGGACCTCTAGCGGGGGGGCCTATGAGCAGTTCTTC
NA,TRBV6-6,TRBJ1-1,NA,CASSYSIPYEDAEAFF,TGTGCCAGCAGTTACTCGATACCCTACGAAGACGCTGAAGCTTTCTTT
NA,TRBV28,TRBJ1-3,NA,CASSLRDTLSGNTIYF,TGTGCCAGCAGTTTAAGGGACACACTCTCTGGAAACACCATATATTTT
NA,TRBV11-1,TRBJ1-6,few,CASSLNGPDNSPLHF,TGTGCCAGCAGCCTAAACGGCCCGGACAATTCACCCCTCCACTTT
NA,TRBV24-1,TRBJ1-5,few,CATSDPRGVGNQPQHF,TGTGCCACCAGTGATCCCCGAGGGGTAGGAAATCAGCCCCAGCATTTT
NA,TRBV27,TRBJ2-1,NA,CASSLIGGAPRNEQFF,TGTGCCAGCAGTTTAATAGGGGGGGCCCCCCGCAATGAGCAGTTCTTC
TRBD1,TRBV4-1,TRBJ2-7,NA,CASSQGDRAYEQYF,TGCGCCAGCAGCCAGGGGGACAGGGCTTACGAGCAGTACTTC
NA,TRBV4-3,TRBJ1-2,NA,CASSQDRQPNYGYTF,TGCGCCAGCAGCCAAGACAGGCAGCCTAACTATGGCTACACCTTC
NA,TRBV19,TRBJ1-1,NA,CASSIADSNTEAFF,TGTGCCAGTAGTATCGCGGACAGTAACACTGAAGCTTTCTTT
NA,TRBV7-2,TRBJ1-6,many,CASSTRQVRGDSPLHF,TGTGCCAGCAGCACGAGACAGGTCCGAGGGGATTCACCCCTCCACTTT
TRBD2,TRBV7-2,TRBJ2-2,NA,CASSLRGGGAGELFF,TGTGCCAGCAGCTTAAGGGGCGGGGGGGCCGGGGAGCTGTTTTTT
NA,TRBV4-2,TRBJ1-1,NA,CASSQENIGPDDAFF,TGTGCCAGCAGCCAAGAGAACATTGGCCCAGATGATGCTTTCTTT
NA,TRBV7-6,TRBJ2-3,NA,CASSLEGRGNTQYF,TGTGCCAGCAGCTTAGAGGGTAGGGGGAATACGCAGTATTTT
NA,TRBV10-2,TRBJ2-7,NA,CASSESTAAFAYEQYF,TGCGCCAGCAGTGAGTCTACCGCAGCTTTCGCCTACGAGCAGTACTTC
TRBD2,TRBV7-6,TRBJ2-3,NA,CASSFYRPGLAGGLGDTQYF,TGTGCCAGCAGCTTTTACCGACCGGGACTAGCGGGGGGGCTGGGAGATACGCAGTATTTT
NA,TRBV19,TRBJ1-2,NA,CASTRFGIGTDYGYTF,TGTGCCAGTACCCGATTCGGGATTGGGACCGACTATGGCTACACCTTC
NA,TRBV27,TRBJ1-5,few,CASSSGVQPQHF,TGTGCCAGCAGTTCGGGGGTACAGCCCCAGCATTTT
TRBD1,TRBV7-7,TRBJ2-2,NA,CASSPKDRVPAGELFF,TGTGCTAGCAGCCCGAAGGACAGGGTACCAGCCGGGGAGCTGTTTTTT
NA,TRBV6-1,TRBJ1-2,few,CASSEAPTDRLYGYTF,TGTGCCAGCAGTGAAGCTCCCACAGACAGGCTCTATGGCTACACCTTC
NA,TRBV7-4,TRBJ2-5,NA,CASSLGGHGETQYF,TGTGCCAGCAGCTTAGGAGGCCACGGGGAGACCCAGTACTTC
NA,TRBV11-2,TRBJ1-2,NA,CASSSVGFYGYTF,TGTGCCAGCAGCTCGGTAGGGTTCTATGGCTACACCTTC
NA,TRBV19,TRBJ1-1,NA,CASSISPLFAEAFF,TGTGCCAGTAGTATATCGCCCCTGTTCGCTGAAGCTTTCTTT
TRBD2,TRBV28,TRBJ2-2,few,CASLDGGLAGPGTGELFF,TGTGCCAGCCTCGATGGGGGACTAGCGGGTCCGGGAACCGGGGAGCTGTTTTTT
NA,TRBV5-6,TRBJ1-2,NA,CASSLGYGVGYTF,TGTGCCAGCAGCTTGGGGTATGGAGTTGGCTACACCTTC
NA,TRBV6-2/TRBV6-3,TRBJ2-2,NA,CASSYSSLRAAAPGGELFF,TGTGCCAGCAGTTACTCCTCCCTTCGAGCAGCGGCCCCGGGCGGGGAGCTGTTTTTT
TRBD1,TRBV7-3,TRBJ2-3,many,CASSSTGMGTDTQYF,TGTGCCAGCAGCTCGACAGGGATGGGCACAGATACGCAGTATTTT
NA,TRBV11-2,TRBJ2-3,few,CASIRAGSSTDTQYF,TGTGCCAGCATCCGCGCGGGTTCTAGCACAGATACGCAGTATTTT
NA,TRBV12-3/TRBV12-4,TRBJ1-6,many,CASSLAPPGHNNSPLHF,TGTGCCAGCAGTTTAGCCCCCCCGGGACACAATAATTCACCCCTCCACTTT
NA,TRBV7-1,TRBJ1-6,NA,CASSEGPGPSSLHF,TGTGCCAGCAGCGAGGGCCCCGGGCCTTCATCCCTCCACTTT
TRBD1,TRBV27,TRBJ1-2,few,CASSRGTVPYGYTF,TGTGCCAGCAGTAGGGGGACAGTTCCTTATGGCTACACCTTC
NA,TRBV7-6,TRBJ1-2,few,CASSFMGGGYGYTF,TGTGCCAGCAGCTTTATGGGGGGCGGCTATGGCTACACCTTC
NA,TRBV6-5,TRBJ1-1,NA,CASSYLPQGENTEAFF,TGTGCCAGCAGTTACCTACCTCAAGGGGAGAACACTGAAGCTTTCTTT
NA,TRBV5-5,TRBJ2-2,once,CASSPPGARNRLFF,TGTGCCAGCAGCCCCCCGGGGGCCCGGAATAGGCTGTTTTTT
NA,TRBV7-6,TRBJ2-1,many,CASSLGQGGFGNEQFF,TGTGCCAGCAGCTTAGGACAGGGAGGTTTTGGCAATGAGCAGTTCTTC
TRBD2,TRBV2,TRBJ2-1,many,CASTGGRGYYNEQFF,TGTGCCAGTACCGGAGGGCGGGGGTACTACAATGAGCAGTTCTTC
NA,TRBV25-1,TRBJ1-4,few,CASSDVGGNEKLFF,TGTGCCAGCAGTGATGTGGGGGGTAATGAAAAACTGTTTTTT
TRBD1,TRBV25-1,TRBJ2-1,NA,CASRQGESYNEQFF,TGTGCCTCCCGACAGGGGGAGTCCTACAATGAGCAGTTCTTC
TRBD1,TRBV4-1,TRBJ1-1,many,CASSYSTGVPQMNTEAFF,TGCGCCAGCAGCTATTCCACAGGGGTGCCCCAAATGAACACTGAAGCTTTCTTT
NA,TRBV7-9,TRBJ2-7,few,CASSSVDKPYEQYF,TGTGCCAGCAGCTCAGTCGACAAGCCCTACGAGCAGTACTTC
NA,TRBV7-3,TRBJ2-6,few,CASDQQGSGANVLTF,TGTGCCAGCGACCAACAGGGTTCTGGGGCCAACGTCCTGACTTTC
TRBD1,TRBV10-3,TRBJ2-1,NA,CAISLTGQGNEQFF,TGTGCCATCAGCCTAACCGGACAGGGGAATGAGCAGTTCTTC
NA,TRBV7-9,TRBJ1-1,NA,CASSLGGGEGVWSTEAFF,TGTGCCAGCAGCTTAGGGGGGGGAGAGGGTGTTTGGAGCACTGAAGCTTTCTTT
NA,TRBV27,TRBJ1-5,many,CATSGSSNQPQHF,TGTGCCACCTCAGGGTCCAGCAATCAGCCCCAGCATTTT
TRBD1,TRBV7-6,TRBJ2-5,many,CASSATGQGILETQYF,TGTGCCAGCAGCGCAACCGGACAGGGAATCTTAGAGACCCAGTACTTC
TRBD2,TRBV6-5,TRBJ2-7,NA,CASSPLRGASYEQHF,TGTGCCAGCAGTCCCTTGCGGGGGGCCTCCTACGAGCAGCACTTC
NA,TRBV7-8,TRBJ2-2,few,CASSLWPGGPRNTGELFF,TGTGCCAGCAGCTTATGGCCCGGGGGGCCAAGGAACACCGGGGAGCTGTTTTTT
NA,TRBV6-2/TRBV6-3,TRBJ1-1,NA,CASSYSMGLAEAFF,TGTGCCAGCAGTTACTCGATGGGTTTGGCTGAAGCTTTCTTT